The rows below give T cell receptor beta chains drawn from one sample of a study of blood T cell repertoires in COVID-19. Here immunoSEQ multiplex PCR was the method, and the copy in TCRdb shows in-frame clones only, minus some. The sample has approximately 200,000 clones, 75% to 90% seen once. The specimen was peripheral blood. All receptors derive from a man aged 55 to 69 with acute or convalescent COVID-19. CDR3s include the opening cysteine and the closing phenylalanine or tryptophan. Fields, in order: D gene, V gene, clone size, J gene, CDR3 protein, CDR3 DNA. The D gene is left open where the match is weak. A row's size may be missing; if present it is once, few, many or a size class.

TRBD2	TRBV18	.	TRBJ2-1	CASSPPWVSGSAQFF	TGTGCCAGCTCACCACCCTGGGTTAGCGGGAGTGCGCAGTTCTTC
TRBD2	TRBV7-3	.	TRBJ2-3	CASSLSKREVGPDTQYF	TGTGCCAGCAGCTTATCGAAGCGGGAGGTAGGGCCAGATACGCAGTATTTT
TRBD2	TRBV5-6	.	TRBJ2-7	CASSLLAAGHEQYF	TGTGCCAGCAGCTTACTAGCGGCCGGGCACGAGCAGTACTTC
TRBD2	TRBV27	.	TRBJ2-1	CASSLLGLAGFNEQFF	TGTGCCAGCAGTCTCCTGGGACTAGCGGGTTTCAATGAGCAGTTCTTC
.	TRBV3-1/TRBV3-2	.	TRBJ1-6	CASSQEGVSRNSPLHF	TGTGCCAGCAGCCAAGAAGGGGTCTCTAGAAATTCACCCCTCCACTTT
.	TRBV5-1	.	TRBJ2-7	CASSPRERNSYEQYF	TGCGCCAGCAGCCCTCGGGAGCGGAACTCCTACGAGCAGTACTTC
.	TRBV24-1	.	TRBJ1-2	CATSQGLYGYTF	TGTGCCACCAGTCAGGGTCTCTATGGCTACACCTTC
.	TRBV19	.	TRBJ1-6	CASSTSTLHNNSPLHF	TGTGCCAGTAGTACCTCGACTCTTCATAATAATTCACCCCTCCACTTT
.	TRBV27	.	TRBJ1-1	CASSFLPPRVGTEAFF	TGTGCCAGCAGTTTCCTCCCCCCCAGGGTCGGGACTGAAGCTTTCTTT
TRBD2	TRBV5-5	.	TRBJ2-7	CASDQRGGALYEQYF	TGTGCCAGCGACCAGCGGGGCGGGGCCCTCTACGAGCAGTACTTC
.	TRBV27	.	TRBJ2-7	CASSFTTGGEQYF	TGTGCCAGCAGTTTCACCACAGGAGGGGAGCAGTACTTC
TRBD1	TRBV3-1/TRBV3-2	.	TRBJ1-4	CASSQRGQGLNEKLFF	TGTGCCAGCAGCCAAAGAGGACAGGGGCTAAATGAAAAACTGTTTTTT
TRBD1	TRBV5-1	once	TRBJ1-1	CASSSYAGGLMNTEAFF	TGCGCCAGCAGCTCATACGCAGGGGGCCTAATGAACACTGAAGCTTTCTTT
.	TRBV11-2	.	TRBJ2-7	CASSLQGQPSYEQYF	TGTGCCAGCAGTCTCCAGGGACAACCTTCCTACGAGCAGTACTTC
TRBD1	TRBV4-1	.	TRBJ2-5	CASSSYRDREETQYF	TGCGCCAGCAGCTCGTACCGGGACAGAGAAGAGACCCAGTACTTC
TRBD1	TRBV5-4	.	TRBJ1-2	CASSTDRGSGYTF	TGTGCCAGCAGCACGGACAGGGGGAGTGGCTACACCTTC
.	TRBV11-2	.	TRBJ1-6	CASSLFQAGDSPLHF	TGTGCCAGCAGCTTATTTCAGGCAGGGGATTCACCCCTCCACTTT
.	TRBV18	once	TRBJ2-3	CASSPTLAVGADTQYF	TGTGCCAGCTCACCCACACTAGCCGTCGGGGCAGATACGCAGTATTTT
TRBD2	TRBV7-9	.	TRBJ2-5	CASSAHRLAGEGETQYF	TGTGCCAGCAGCGCTCATCGACTAGCGGGAGAAGGAGAGACCCAGTACTTC